The 28 T cell receptor beta chains in this list originate from one sample, sequenced in a study of blood T cell repertoires in COVID-19. Assay used: immunoSEQ multiplex PCR; TCRdb lists only in-frame clones, some missing. Among more than 200,000 clones, under 90% were seen once, and the ten largest hold under 5.5%. The sample was peripheral blood. Receptors originate from a man between 60 and 75 years old with acute or convalescent COVID-19.

Only a few counts were recorded for this clone. V gene TRBV14 combines with J gene TRBJ1-1, with 7 bases that match TRBD1. Trimming took 0 bases from V and 0 from J; bases not matched to a gene: 10. Germline V lookup: CDR1 SGHDN, CDR2 FVKESK. This CDR3 has 18 amino acids. CDR3 bases: TGTGCCAGCAGCCAAGATCGAAGGGGGCGGGTGATGAACACTGAAGCTTTCTTT. Its protein is CASSQDRRGRVMNTEAFF.

The chain has TRBV7-2 and TRBJ1-5, with a tentative D call TRBD1 (6 bases). The CDR3 runs 13 residues. CDR1 is SGHTA and CDR2 is FQGNSA in the germline V gene. Trimming shortened V by 4 bases and J by 4 bases, and 8 bases separated the two germline ends. Here the CDR3 reads CASSSQGNQPQHF. The CDR3 DNA reads as TGTGCCAGCAGCTCTCAGGGGAATCAGCCCCAGCATTTT.

The gene calls are TRBV11-2 and TRBJ1-2; the match to TRBD1 covers 7 bases. Germline loops: CDR1 SGHAT, CDR2 FQNNGV. The CDR3 runs to 17 residues. Germline trimming cut 5 bases from V and 2 bases from J; bases unmatched to any gene: 14. For the CDR3, the DNA is TGTGCCAGCAGCCCCGACAGGGCGGTGGGGGAAAACTATGGCTACACCTTC. Its translation: CASSPDRAVGENYGYTF.

A note on this clone: The sample has other DNA sequences that encode this CDR3 too. The chain carries TRBV2 and TRBJ1-1, with TRBD1 matching 8 bases. Germline CDR1 is SNHLY and CDR2 is FYNNEI. This CDR3 contains 13 residues. After removal of 9 bases from V and 0 bases from J, the junction contained 3 bases not matched to a gene. CDR3 sequence: CASRTGLNTEAFF. CDR3 in DNA: TGTGCCAGTAGGACAGGGCTGAACACTGAAGCTTTCTTT. The full variable domain, rest sourced from reference TRBV2 and TRBJ1-1, is EPEVTQTPSHQVTQMGQEVILRCVPISNHLYFYWYRQILGQKVEFLVSFYNNEISEKSEIFDDQFSVERPDGSNFTLKIRSTKLEDSAMYFCASRTGLNTEAFFGQGTRLTVV.

The V gene is TRBV6-5, the J gene TRBJ2-7; weak D call: TRBD1 (6 bases). Germline V lookup: CDR1 MNHEY, CDR2 SVGAGI. CDR3 length: 14 residues. V was shortened by 8 bases and J by 2 bases, with 16 bases between the two germline ends. The CDR3 DNA reads as TGTGCCAGCCAGGGGCCAATCTCAACCTACGAGCAGTACTTC. As protein: CASQGPISTYEQYF.

This rearrangement joins TRBV5-4 to TRBJ2-1; 12 bases match TRBD2. Germline V gene sequence: CDR1 SGHNT, CDR2 YYREEE (reference sequence). The junction had 8 bases not matched to a gene; V was cut back by 3 bases and J by 7 bases. The CDR3 is made up of 16 amino acids. The CDR3 DNA reads TGTGCCAGCAGCTCCGGACTAGCGGGGTCCCTAAATGAGCAGTTCTTC. It codes for CASSSGLAGSLNEQFF. Based on the CDR3 plus reference TRBV5-4 and TRBJ2-1, the full variable domain is ETGVTQSPTHLIKTRGQQVTLRCSSQSGHNTVSWYQQALGQGPQFIFQYYREEENGRGNFPPRFSGLQFPNYSSELNVNALELDDSALYLCASSSGLAGSLNEQFFGPGTRLTVL.

This clone appeared a few times. This rearrangement joins TRBV5-1 to TRBJ1-4; TRBD1 might be the D (6 bases). Germline assignment: CDR1 SGHRS and CDR2 YFSETQ. Trimming left V 7 bases short and J 4 bases short, with 17 bases between. This CDR3 contains 15 residues. DNA for the CDR3: TGCGCCAGCGCCCCTGACGGACAGCGTAATGAAAAACTGTTTTTT. It encodes CASAPDGQRNEKLFF.

J is TRBJ2-5 and V is TRBV3-1 (or the pseudogene TRBV3-2); 8 bases align to TRBD2. CDR1 is LGHDT, CDR2 YNNKEL, per germline (reference sequence). Trimming removed 10 bases from V and 3 bases from J; junction bases left unmatched: 7. The CDR3 has 13 residues. Written as DNA, the CDR3 is TGTGCCACCGGTTCCGGGGGGGAAGAGACCCAGTACTTC. Translated, it gives CATGSGGEETQYF.

The chain employs TRBV28 and TRBJ1-1; TRBD1 might be the D (6 bases). The CDR3 spans 14 residues. Deletions cut 4 bases from V and 12 bases from J, with 21 bases between. Germline V lookup: CDR1 MDHEN, CDR2 SYDVKM. The CDR3 here is CASSSPAGDVRSFF. CDR3 sequence (DNA): TGTGCCAGCAGTTCTCCTGCAGGGGATGTGAGGTCTTTCTTT.

This chain connects TRBV19 to TRBJ1-5, with 11 bases matching TRBD1. CDR1 LNHDA and CDR2 SQIVND come from the germline V gene (reference sequence). Trimming removed 5 bases from V and 4 bases from J; junction bases left unmatched: 4. This CDR3 is 15 amino acids long. The chain's CDR3 is CASSFGTGGNQPQHF. The CDR3 nucleotides read TGTGCCAGTAGTTTCGGGACAGGGGGGAATCAGCCCCAGCATTTT. Drawing the rest from reference TRBV19 and TRBJ1-5, the complete variable domain is DGGITQSPKYLFRKEGQNVTLSCEQNLNHDAMYWYRQDPGQGLRLIYYSQIVNDFQKGDIAEGYSVSREKKESFPLTVTSAQKNPTAFYLCASSFGTGGNQPQHFGDGTRLSIL.

The V call is TRBV5-1, the J call TRBJ1-1, with a possible D match to TRBD1 (5 bases). CDR1 SGHRS and CDR2 YFSETQ come from the germline V gene. Trimming took off 0 bases at V and 3 bases at J, with 18 bases between the two ends. The CDR3 consists of 17 residues. The CDR3 DNA reads as TGCGCCAGCAGCTTGGCACAGTCCTCCGCGGGGGACACTGAAGCTTTCTTT. Protein sequence: CASSLAQSSAGDTEAFF.

The chain is built from TRBV18 and TRBJ2-5; 8 positions match TRBD1. The CDR3 totals 16 residues. V trimming: 3 bases; J trimming: 5 bases; junction bases outside the gene matches: 11. In germline, CDR1 is KGHSH, CDR2 LQKENI. The DNA of the CDR3 is TGTGCCAGCTCACCTTCAGGGACAGGACTCACGGAGACCCAGTACTTC. Translating gives CASSPSGTGLTETQYF.

The rearrangement joins TRBV11-2 to TRBJ2-7, with 8 bases fitting TRBD1. The ends lost 4 bases at V and 0 bases at J; junction bases unmatched: 8. Germline values: CDR1 SGHAT, CDR2 FQNNGV. CDR3 length equals 16 residues. The CDR3 DNA is TGTGCCAGCAGCTCCCTGCGACAGGGGCCCTCCTACGAGCAGTACTTC. Translating gives CASSSLRQGPSYEQYF.

This chain connects TRBV9 to TRBJ2-5, with TRBD1 matching 7 bases. V shed 3 bases, J shed 3 bases, and the junction held 8 bases outside the gene matches. Germline V gives CDR1 SGDLS, CDR2 YYNGEE. The CDR3 consists of 15 residues. In DNA, the CDR3 is TGTGCCAGCAGCGCCCTAGGACAGGAAAAAGAGACCCAGTACTTC. Encoded protein: CASSALGQEKETQYF.

This sequence joins TRBV28 and TRBJ1-4, with D perhaps matching TRBD1 (6 bases). Germline V gene lookup returns CDR1 MDHEN and CDR2 SYDVKM. The CDR3 is 14 amino acids. The V end was cut by 6 bases, the J end by 3 bases, with 11 bases between. CDR3: CASRGSGANEKLFF. In DNA, the CDR3 is TGTGCCAGCAGGGGGTCAGGGGCTAATGAAAAACTGTTTTTT.

V and J are TRBV19 and TRBJ1-6; D may be TRBD1 (6 bases). Trimming removed 1 base at V and 5 bases at J, with 18 bases between. The CDR3 contains 18 residues. CDR1 LNHDA and CDR2 SQIVND come from the germline V gene (reference sequence). The chain's CDR3 is CASSIGIQGKWNNSPLHF. The CDR3 DNA is TGTGCCAGTAGTATAGGTATCCAGGGGAAATGGAATAATTCACCCCTCCACTTT.

The chain uses TRBV27 and TRBJ1-5; D unresolved. The V end lost 2 bases, the J end lost 0 bases, and 11 bases lay between the germline ends. Germline CDR1 is MNHEY and CDR2 is SMNVEV (reference sequence). CDR3 length: 16 amino acids. The chain's CDR3 is CASSLLAGYSNQPQHF. The DNA for the CDR3 is TGTGCCAGCAGTTTACTAGCCGGTTATAGCAATCAGCCCCAGCATTTT.

This CDR3 is CASSGGTAANEKLFF. CDR3 nucleotide sequence: TGTGCCAGCTCGGGGGGGACCGCTGCTAATGAAAAACTGTTTTTT. The chain combines TRBV18 with TRBJ1-4; D might be TRBD1 (5 bases). In germline, CDR1 is KGHSH, CDR2 LQKENI. V shed 6 bases and J shed 3 bases, with 14 bases lying between them. The CDR3 spans 15 residues.

The V call is TRBV7-9, the J call TRBJ1-4; possible D gene TRBD1, 6 bases. Looked up from germline, CDR1 is SEHNR and CDR2 is FQNEAQ (reference sequence). The CDR3 is 15 residues long. V was shortened by 4 bases and J by 5 bases, with 14 bases between the two germline ends. In DNA form, the CDR3 reads TGTGCCAGCAGCTCCCCCGGGGACATCAATGAAAAACTGTTTTTT. This encodes CASSSPGDINEKLFF.

The gene calls are TRBV6-2 or TRBV6-3 and TRBJ1-1, with 8 bases lining up with TRBD1. Germline V lookup: CDR1 MNHEY, CDR2 SVGEGT. The V and J ends lost 4 bases and 5 bases, in that order; junction bases with no gene match: 9. The CDR3 has 15 residues. The CDR3 is CASSFAQGARTEAFF. CDR3 sequence (DNA): TGTGCCAGCAGTTTCGCGCAGGGGGCTCGGACTGAAGCTTTCTTT.

The V gene is TRBV2, the J gene TRBJ1-3; TRBD1 might be the D (5 bases). The CDR3 is 15 amino acids. Per the germline V gene, CDR1 is SNHLY and CDR2 is FYNNEI. V lost 2 bases to trimming and J lost 3 bases, with 11 bases between them. This CDR3 is CASSESRVRGNTIYF. CDR3 DNA sequence: TGTGCCAGCAGTGAATCCAGGGTTCGTGGAAACACCATATATTTT.

The chain has TRBV12-5 and TRBJ1-2; D is perhaps TRBD1 (6 bases). The V and J ends lost 5 bases and 7 bases respectively, with 8 bases between them. The CDR3 is 11 amino acids. The V gene's germline CDR1 is LGHNT and CDR2 FRNRAP. CDR3 in amino acids: CASGTGFGYTF. The CDR3 DNA is TGTGCTAGTGGTACAGGGTTTGGCTACACCTTC.

This chain uses TRBV7-9 with TRBJ2-1, with D tentatively TRBD1 (6 bases). CDR3 length: 14 amino acids. Germline V gene data show CDR1 as SEHNR and CDR2 as FQNEAQ (reference sequence). Trimming removed 4 bases at V and 8 bases at J, with 15 bases between. CDR3 sequence: CASSWAAGEDEQFF. The CDR3, as DNA: TGTGCCAGCAGCTGGGCGGCAGGGGAAGATGAGCAGTTCTTC.

The V gene is TRBV13, the J gene TRBJ1-5; possible D gene TRBD1, 5 bases. The CDR3 runs 15 residues. Looked up from germline, CDR1 is PRHDT and CDR2 is FYEKMQ (reference sequence). V lost 0 bases and J 5 bases, leaving 11 bases between the germline ends. Here the CDR3 DNA reads TGTGCCAGCAGCTTAGGCACGGCGGGGGATCAGCCCCAGCATTTT. Amino acid sequence: CASSLGTAGDQPQHF.

This sequence joins TRBV2 and TRBJ2-7; a weak D match, TRBD1 (5 bases). V was clipped by 6 bases and J by 3 bases, with 15 bases between them. Germline lookup yields CDR1 SNHLY and CDR2 FYNNEI. This CDR3 spans 14 amino acids. CDR3 coding DNA: TGTGCCAGCAGCGAACCTGACAGATACTACGAGCAGTACTTC. It codes for CASSEPDRYYEQYF. The complete variable domain, with remaining parts taken from reference TRBV2 and TRBJ2-7, reads EPEVTQTPSHQVTQMGQEVILRCVPISNHLYFYWYRQILGQKVEFLVSFYNNEISEKSEIFDDQFSVERPDGSNFTLKIRSTKLEDSAMYFCASSEPDRYYEQYFGPGTRLTVT.

The V and J genes are TRBV12-5 and TRBJ1-6; unclear D gene. This CDR3 region has 17 residues. V lost 0 bases and J 10 bases, leaving 19 bases between the germline ends. Germline-derived CDR1 and CDR2 are LGHNT and FRNRAP. CDR3 amino acids: CASGLVHVRATGSPLHF. For the CDR3, the DNA is TGTGCTAGTGGTTTGGTACATGTAAGAGCGACTGGGTCACCCCTCCACTTT.

This clone is a singleton in its sample. The chain recombines TRBV5-6 with TRBJ2-5, with D possibly TRBD1 on 5 matching bases. The V and J ends lost 2 bases and 2 bases respectively, with 7 bases between them. CDR1 is SGHDT, CDR2 YYEEEE, per germline. The CDR3 runs 13 residues. Here the CDR3 reads CASSLDRQETQYF. The CDR3 DNA reads TGTGCCAGCAGCTTAGACAGACAAGAGACCCAGTACTTC.

The chain combines TRBV18 with TRBJ2-1; D is possibly TRBD2 (6 bases). CDR1 KGHSH and CDR2 LQKENI come from the germline V gene. The V end lost 5 bases, the J end lost 4 bases, and 12 bases lay between the germline ends. CDR3 length: 14 amino acids. The CDR3 loop reads CASSGVADYNEQFF. The DNA of the CDR3 is TGTGCCAGCTCAGGAGTAGCGGATTACAATGAGCAGTTCTTC.